The sequence of this T cell receptor (beta chain) was determined in a study of identifying expanded T cells in peripheral blood. Study-level points and caveats: Over about two and four weeks, about 16.4 and 19 clones changed, versus around 1.2 between replicates.

Germline V gene lookup returns CDR1 SGHKS and CDR2 YYEKEE (reference sequence). V was clipped by 0 bases and J by 6 bases, with 3 bases between them. The CDR3 runs to 12 residues. Regarding this clone: Its antigen is not identified.

The protocol was immunoSEQ multiplex PCR, while the TCRdb copy is restricted to in-frame clones and leaves out a portion. The sample shows under 150,000 clones, approximately 86% of them seen only once. Collection occurred without any documented infections or immune events in donors. This sequence was found in a person aged 18-70 years in good health. The chain recombines TRBV5-5 with TRBJ2-2; D ambiguous. Specimen: blood. This CDR3 reads CASSLAPGELFF. The CDR3, as DNA: TGTGCCAGCAGCTTGGCACCCGGGGAGCTGTTTTTT.